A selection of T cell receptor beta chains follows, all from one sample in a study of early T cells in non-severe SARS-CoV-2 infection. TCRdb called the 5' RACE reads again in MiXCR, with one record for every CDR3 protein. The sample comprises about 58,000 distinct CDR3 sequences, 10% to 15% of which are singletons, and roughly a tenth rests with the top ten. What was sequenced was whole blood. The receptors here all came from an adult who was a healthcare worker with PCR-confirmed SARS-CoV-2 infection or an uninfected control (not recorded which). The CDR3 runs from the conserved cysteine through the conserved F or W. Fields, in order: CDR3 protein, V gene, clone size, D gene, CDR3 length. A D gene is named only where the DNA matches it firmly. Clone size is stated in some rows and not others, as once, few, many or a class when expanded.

CASSKGEPAFF TRBV7-9 few NA 11
CASSLEGYGTGLQETQYF TRBV11-2 NA TRBD1 18
CASSLGDRDNSPLHF TRBV7-9 NA TRBD1 15
CSAPVAGWSGANVLTF TRBV20-1 NA NA 16
CASGSAGGPINEQFF TRBV10-2 NA TRBD2 15
CASSSRGGATGELFF TRBV7-3 many NA 15
CASIGTLGDTQYF TRBV10-2 NA NA 13
CASSRDRGGTGELFF TRBV7-2 few TRBD1 15
CSASPGQGRNEQFF TRBV29-1 few TRBD1 14
CASSPPWTDTSTGELFF TRBV11-3 NA NA 17
CASSPRSAGVADTQYF TRBV7-2 NA TRBD2 16
CSARTLPGLAEETQYF TRBV20-1 few TRBD2 16
CASSQTPQREIPYEQYF TRBV4-3 many TRBD2 17
CASSFPWQGLTGELFF TRBV13 few NA 16
CASSLGRAHTGELFF TRBV28 NA NA 15
CAISAELNSNQPQHF TRBV10-3 many NA 15
CASSLGTGISGANVLTF TRBV27 many TRBD1 17
CAIQSSTDYNEQFF TRBV14 many NA 14
CASTTGSGANVLTF TRBV7-8 few NA 14
CASSPRTSGVDEQFF TRBV28 few TRBD2 15
CASSLGQGEDNEQFF TRBV7-9 NA TRBD1 15
CASSLQRNTEAFF TRBV7-3 few NA 13
CAISDGYEQYF TRBV10-3 NA NA 11
CSANRLAGAHEQFF TRBV20-1 NA TRBD2 14
CATSKGGGAYEQYF TRBV24-1 NA NA 14
CSARDETSGRGGETQYF TRBV20-1 few TRBD2 17
CASSFKGSGSGANVLTF TRBV28 many NA 17
CASSFPDTVETQYF TRBV7-9 many NA 14
CASSILDIQYF TRBV19 few NA 11
CASSSRGAGVPDEQFF TRBV19 many TRBD2 16
CASSYSNNEQFF TRBV6-5 NA NA 12
CASSPRSGEVYEQYF TRBV18 NA NA 15
CAISEPRGPKNIQYF TRBV10-3 NA NA 15
CSAQEHASTGELFF TRBV20-1 few NA 14
CASSYVGGPSTQYF TRBV6-2/TRBV6-3 few TRBD2 14
CASSAGLDSNQPQHF TRBV5-1 many NA 15
CASSLGAGYTF TRBV7-9 many NA 11
CASASTNEQFF TRBV21-1 NA NA 11
CASSESGGTYNEQFF TRBV6-1 NA NA 15
CASSVVAESYEQYF TRBV19 few NA 14
CASSQSTGREEKLFF TRBV14 few TRBD1 15
CAWSGGPLIANYGYTF TRBV30 many NA 16
CSAAGGNTGELFF TRBV20-1 many TRBD2 13
CASSHGDFQETQYF TRBV3-1 many NA 14
CASSQDIGVPTATDTQYF TRBV4-3 many NA 18